The clone carrying this T cell receptor (beta chain) was observed many times. No antigen is known for it. This record comes from a study of T cells in Graves' hyperthyroidism and ophthalmopathy. Turning to the study itself: Staff took peripheral blood when the initial diagnosis was made, before any treatment began.

Germline loops: CDR1 SGHVS, CDR2 FNYEAQ. Trimming cost V 5 bases and J 5 bases, with 17 bases left between them. The CDR3 runs 15 residues. Regarding the study as a whole: Ophthalmopathy was told apart from stable hyperthyroidism by a 13 V-J model.

RNA transcripts served as the template for amplifying TCR beta CDR3 regions. HTBI primers were employed in a first-round RT-PCR of the TCR CDR3. TCRdb reprocessed the multiplex PCR reads via MiXCR and lists one record per CDR3 protein. Of 300,000 to 450,000 distinct CDR3 sequences detected, about 13% appear once; the ten largest clones hold roughly 9.2%. Lactation, pregnancy, other autoimmune disease or uncontrolled infection excluded patients. The sequenced material came from blood. The chain is built from TRBV7-6 and TRBJ2-3; possibly TRBD1 or TRBD2 for D (7 bases each). The source is a woman under 30 with Graves' hyperthyroidism. DNA for the CDR3: TGTGCCAGCAGCCAAGCAGGGGGGGAAGGAGATACGCAGTATTTT. Translating gives CASSQAGGEGDTQYF. The full variable domain, completed using reference TRBV7-6 and TRBJ2-3, is GAGVSQSPRYKVTKRGQDVALRCDPISGHVSLYWYRQALGQGPEFLTYFNYEAQQDKSGLPNDRFSAERPEGSISTLTIQRTEQRDSAMYRCASSQAGGEGDTQYFGPGTRLTVL.